What follows is one T cell receptor beta chain and its context. Profiling relied on immunoSEQ multiplex PCR, and the TCRdb table lists in-frame clones only, not all of them. The data contain about 150,000 clones, 65% to 90% of them singletons. This sample stems from a study of blood T cell repertoires in COVID-19. The CDR3 is 15 residues long. Germline V gene lookup returns CDR1 LGHDT and CDR2 YNNKEL (reference sequence). Losses at the gene ends were 3 bases for V and 3 bases for J; bases not matched to a gene: 3. This TCR came from an older man with acute or convalescent COVID-19. Sequenced input: peripheral blood. The chain carries TRBV3-1 (or the pseudogene TRBV3-2) and TRBJ2-1; 9 positions match TRBD2. In DNA form, the CDR3 reads TGTGCCAGCAGCCAGGCTAGCGGGGTCTACAATGAGCAGTTCTTC. Protein product: CASSQASGVYNEQFF.